This T cell receptor (beta chain) was recorded in a study of beta chain features in type 1 diabetes. In the study overall: The patients were much like the healthy donors in age, gender and cell yields. Findings and limits, study-wide: Cells carrying high TCR expression could end up over-represented when cDNA is sequenced. In comparison with healthy donors, patients had naive, central memory and Treg TCRB repertoires that appeared more similar. Shorter TCRB CDR3s, moderately but significantly so, were found in Type 1 diabetes patients in all four CD4+ subsets.

TCRB transcripts that were expressed got sequenced, as all of the isolated RNA had been reverse transcribed. TCRdb's copy holds only in-frame clones and misses some; the assay was immunoSEQ multiplex PCR. Here the sample spans some 330,000 clones, approximately 10% being singletons. Regarding this clone: Its antigen is still unknown.

Germline CDR1 and CDR2: SGHTA and FQGNSA. V was clipped by 1 base and J by 4 bases; unmatched bases: 5. This CDR3 is built from 16 residues. The chain links TRBV7-2 to TRBJ2-1, with 9 positions matching TRBD2. Sequencing used naive CD4+ T cells from blood. The receptor's source is a woman aged 30 to 39 in good health. In nucleotides, the CDR3 is TGTGCCAGCAGCTTAGTAAGCCTAGCGGGGTACAATGAGCAGTTCTTC. Protein product: CASSLVSLAGYNEQFF.